The clone carrying this T cell receptor beta chain was counted ten times or more. The antigen remains undetermined. This entry belongs to a study of human T cells and chemical hapten exposure. Study-wide context: Patch tests applied 0.01% DPC to the upper back, read at 6 days. Study-wide points: Versus controls, significantly more large CDR3 similarity clusters arose from expanded TCRs.

As for time point: patch test 2, 6 weeks after DPC sensitization. Treatment reported: therapeutic diphenylcyclopropenone sensitization with weekly scalp DPC. MiXCR, run by TCRdb on the RACE reads, gives a single entry per CDR3 protein. The sample lists 80,000 to 95,000 distinct CDR3 sequences; 11% were seen once. Germline CDR1 SNHLY, CDR2 FYNNEI. Trimming took 6 bases from V and 4 from J, leaving 15 bases between them. The CDR3 sequence is 14 residues long. The specimen comprised whole blood, sampled in connection with sensitization to the hapten diphenylcyclopropenone (DPC). The rearrangement links TRBV2 to TRBJ1-1, with a tentative D call TRBD1 (6 bases). The receptor was isolated from a man younger than 35 with alopecia areata. Some clones in this sample may be carry-over from other donors' samples. CDR3 loop: CASRPQQGRTEAFF. CDR3 nucleotide sequence: TGTGCCAGCAGACCCCAACAGGGCCGCACTGAAGCTTTCTTT.